This T cell receptor beta chain was identified in a study of T cell responses to AZD1222 COVID-19 vaccine. TCRdb's copy holds only in-frame clones and misses some; the assay was immunoSEQ multiplex PCR. The data hold around 150,000 clones, with roughly 89% observed a single time. Trimming left V 1 base short and J 4 bases short, with 9 bases between. CDR3 length: 14 residues. CDR1 is LGHNA, CDR2 YSLEER, per germline. The source of this sequence is an adult in good health. The source material was peripheral blood, sampled on day 0 of AZD1222 vaccination. The genes are TRBV4-3 and TRBJ2-3; D unresolved. CDR3 sequence (DNA): TGCGCCAGCAGCCAAGTGGTTATCTCAGATACGCAGTATTTT. This translates into CASSQVVISDTQYF.